This TCR beta chain was retrieved from a study of blood T cell repertoires in COVID-19. As for the study in general: The United States, Italy and Spain provided the acute and convalescent COVID-19 samples. The cDNA or gDNA used as material had been derived from T cells, B-cell-depleted T cells, or PBMCs.

As originally analysed: Reference gene primer amplification gave nucleated cell count estimates. The data were produced by immunoSEQ multiplex PCR, yet TCRdb's version contains in-frame clones alone and is incomplete. V and J calls and clone size are those listed in that table; D and trimming were worked out from the DNA. Of about 140,000 clones listed, around 81% were seen once; the top ten hold about 1.4%. The V and J ends lost 6 bases and 3 bases respectively, with 11 bases between them. The CDR3 has 13 residues. Material: peripheral blood. V and J are TRBV12-3 or TRBV12-4 and TRBJ1-2; D gene ambiguous. The receptor was isolated from a human donor in a cohort sampled during active COVID-19. CDR3 DNA: TGTGCCAGCAGCCAACGGGAGGACTATGGCTACACCTTC. Residues: CASSQREDYGYTF.